One and the same sample provided the 23 T cell receptor beta chains below, sequenced in a study of tumor-infiltrating lymphocytes in primary liver carcinoma. Alongside blood RNA obtained from unsorted whole blood, germline DNA was also extracted. Synthesis of TCR beta cDNA was carried out from about 0.55 ug total RNA with a constant-region primer. Investigators got TCR beta libraries out of three nested multiplex PCR rounds, done with slightly modified ARM-PCR. Use of TRBV1-TRBV30 forward primers with a C-beta reverse primer characterized the first two PCR rounds, which lasted about 9 cycles each. A single record per CDR3 protein comes from TCRdb applying MiXCR to the multiplex PCR reads. The table shows 250,000 to 350,000 distinct CDR3 sequences, with roughly 60% occurring only once. Sequencing was performed on peripheral blood. The receptors come from a woman aged 25 to 45 with primary liver carcinoma and hepatitis B virus infection.

Regarding this clonotype: A much larger clone differs from this one at a single base, so this may be a read error. This rearrangement joins TRBV4-2 to TRBJ2-5; D not resolved. The V and J ends lost 2 bases and 7 bases respectively, with 14 bases between them. The CDR3 extends over 14 amino acids. In germline, CDR1 is LGHNA, CDR2 YNFKEQ. This CDR3 reads CASSQFTAGGTQYF. As DNA, the CDR3 is TGTGCCAGCAGCCAATTTACTGCTGGCGGGACCCAGTACTTC.

Turning to this clonotype: A read error may account for a junction end that differs from germline. J is TRBJ2-7 and V is TRBV12-3 or TRBV12-4, with no clear D. CDR3 length equals 13 residues. The CDR3 bases are TGTTCCAGCAGTTTGGGCAGTATCTACGAGCAGTACTTC. Translated, it gives CSSSLGSIYEQYF.

This sequence joins TRBV28 and TRBJ2-7, with 9 positions matching TRBD2. Trimming cost V 4 bases and J 5 bases; bases outside gene matches: 12. The CDR3 loop spans 16 amino acids. CDR1 MDHEN and CDR2 SYDVKM come from the germline V gene. CDR3 nucleotides: TGTGCCAGCAGTTCGCCTTGGCTAGCGGGAATCAACGAGCAGTACTTC. The encoded protein is CASSSPWLAGINEQYF. The whole variable domain, filled in from reference TRBV28 and TRBJ2-7, reads DVKVTQSSRYLVKRTGEKVFLECVQDMDHENMFWYRQDPGLGLRLIYFSYDVKMKEKGDIPEGYSVSREKKERFSLILESASTNQTSMYLCASSSPWLAGINEQYFGPGTRLTVT.

Turning to this clonotype: At one boundary the junction diverges from the germline segment, which might be a read error. The V call is TRBV7-9, the J call TRBJ2-1; 7 bases map to TRBD2. The CDR3 loop spans 10 amino acids. Germline values: CDR1 SEHNR, CDR2 FQNEAQ (reference sequence). CDR3 sequence reads: CVSGDNEQFF. CDR3 coding DNA: TGTGTCAGCGGGGACAATGAGCAGTTCTTC.

In regard to this clonotype: This may stem from a read error, because a much larger clone lies one nucleotide away. J is TRBJ1-4 and V is TRBV12-5; maybe TRBD1 (5 bases). The CDR3 contains 16 residues. The V gene's germline CDR1 is LGHNT and CDR2 FRNRAP. V dropped 5 bases and J dropped 4 bases, with 17 bases sitting between them. In DNA, the CDR3 is TGTGCTAGTGGTCTGATACCGGGACCGCTTAATGAAAAACTGTTTTTT. Translated, it gives CASGLIPGPLNEKLFF.

On this clonotype: A much more abundant neighbour one base away suggests this may be a read error. The chain employs TRBV6-5 and TRBJ2-3; D is undetermined. The germline gives CDR1 MNHEY, CDR2 SVGAGI. This CDR3 contains 14 residues. The CDR3 here is CANSYFQEADTQYF. The CDR3 bases are TGTGCCAACAGTTACTTCCAAGAAGCAGATACGCAGTATTTT.

The genes are TRBV5-4 and TRBJ2-1; D not certain. V was pared by 1 base and J by 4 bases, with 3 bases between. The CDR3 totals 12 residues. CDR1 is SGHNT and CDR2 is YYREEE in the germline V gene (reference sequence). The CDR3 nucleotides read TGTGCCAGCAGCTTGAAGTACAATGAGCAGTTCTTC. Its protein product is CASSLKYNEQFF.

In its sample, this clonotype was seen many times. The chain couples TRBV11-2 to TRBJ2-5, with 8 bases matching TRBD1. The CDR3 is made up of 15 amino acids. V lost 7 bases, J lost 2 bases, and 9 bases stayed unmatched. The germline V gene encodes CDR1 SGHAT and CDR2 FQNNGV. For the CDR3, the DNA is TGTGCCAGCACCCAGGGGGCGGTTTCTCAAGAGACCCAGTACTTC. Protein product: CASTQGAVSQETQYF.

With respect to this clonotype: With a much larger clone just one base away, this may be a read error. The V gene is TRBV12-3 or TRBV12-4, the J gene TRBJ2-2; 11 bases fit TRBD1. CDR3 length equals 16 residues. Written as DNA, the CDR3 is TGTGCCGGCAGACAAGGGGACAGGGGGAGGACCGGGGAGCTGTTTTTT. As protein: CAGRQGDRGRTGELFF.

The gene calls are TRBV6-5 and TRBJ2-7, with a tentative D call TRBD1 (6 bases). The V gene's germline CDR1 is MNHEY and CDR2 SVGAGI. V gave up 9 bases and J gave up 0 bases, with 15 bases separating them. The CDR3 contains 14 residues. DNA for the CDR3: TGTGCCAGTTACAAGGACAGCAGCTCCTACGAGCAGTACTTC. Amino acids: CASYKDSSSYEQYF.

This chain connects TRBV13 to TRBJ2-7; 7 bases are a match to TRBD1. From germline, CDR1 is PRHDT and CDR2 FYEKMQ (reference sequence). The CDR3 is made up of 16 amino acids. V lost 4 bases to trimming and J lost 7 bases; unmatched junction nucleotides: 16. CDR3 DNA: TGTGCCAGCAGCTCCAGACGACAGGGCTTTAGGGGGGAGCAGTACTTC. This encodes CASSSRRQGFRGEQYF.

This clonotype showed up just a few times. This chain joins TRBV12-3 or TRBV12-4 and TRBJ1-4, with D hard to call. The CDR3 runs 14 residues. Trimming took off 8 bases at V and 2 bases at J, with 12 bases between the two ends. In DNA form, the CDR3 reads TGTGCCAGCTACGGTGGGGTGACTAATGAAAAACTGTTTTTT. It encodes CASYGGVTNEKLFF.

In this sample, this clonotype turned up many times. This chain uses TRBV12-3 or TRBV12-4 with TRBJ2-5; no clear D. The CDR3 sequence is 17 residues long. Trimming took 4 bases from V and 2 from J, leaving 20 bases between them. The CDR3 DNA follows: TGTGCCAGCAGTTCCGGACGGGCAAGAACACTTCAAGAGACCCAGTACTTC. It specifies CASSSGRARTLQETQYF.

As concerns this clonotype: The germline gene is not matched at one end of the junction; a read error may be the cause. V gene TRBV6-5 combines with J gene TRBJ2-7; TRBD1 or TRBD2 may be the D gene (5 bases each). Germline lookup yields CDR1 MNHEY and CDR2 SVGAGI. The length of the CDR3 is 13 residues. CDR3 sequence: CASGVGDRDEHYF. The CDR3 DNA reads TGTGCCAGCGGGGTGGGGGATAGGGACGAGCACTACTTC.

In its sample, this clonotype was seen once. The junction departs from the called germline gene at one end, perhaps through a read error. This rearrangement joins TRBV12-3 or TRBV12-4 to TRBJ2-7; D gene ambiguous. The CDR3 totals 12 residues. Here the CDR3 DNA reads TGTACCAGCAGCCCGGACCCGTTTGGGCAGTACTTC. It codes for CTSSPDPFGQYF.

About this clonotype itself: At one end, the junction sequence differs from germline, possibly due to a read error. The chain has TRBV6-1 and TRBJ2-5; 8 nucleotides agree with TRBD1. The CDR3 is 16 amino acids. Looked up from germline, CDR1 is MNHNS and CDR2 is SASEGT. CDR3 bases: TGTGCCAGCAACCGACAGGGCTCGGAGGGACAGGAGACCCAATACTTC. Amino acid sequence: CASNRQGSEGQETQYF.

By share, this clonotype counts as medium-sized. The CDR3 nucleotides read TGTGCCAGCAGCTTGGGAAACACCATATATTTT. Encoded protein: CASSLGNTIYF. The V gene is TRBV11-2, the J gene TRBJ1-3, with D uncertain. V lost 3 bases, J lost 4 bases, and 1 base lay in between. The V gene's germline CDR1 is SGHAT and CDR2 FQNNGV. The CDR3 consists of 11 residues.

CDR3 region: CASSHPTGVPHGELFF. The CDR3 DNA follows: TGTGCCAGCAGCCACCCTACGGGAGTCCCCCACGGGGAGCTGTTTTTT. The chain has TRBV12-3 or TRBV12-4 and TRBJ2-2; D is perhaps TRBD2 (6 bases). The CDR3 consists of 16 residues. Trimming pared 6 bases from V and 7 bases from J, leaving 21 bases between.

This clonotype has only a few counts. The genes are TRBV5-5 and TRBJ1-5; D may be TRBD1 (6 bases). The CDR3 is made up of 16 amino acids. V was clipped by 4 bases and J by 4 bases, with 18 bases between them. Germline-derived CDR1 and CDR2 are SGHKS and YYEKEE (reference sequence). The DNA of the CDR3 is TGTGCCAGCAGCCCCACCCGTGGGACAAAGAATCAGCCCCAGCATTTT. The encoded protein is CASSPTRGTKNQPQHF.

V and J are TRBV12-3 or TRBV12-4 and TRBJ2-1; D gene unclear. The V end lost 0 bases, the J end lost 10 bases, and 10 bases lay between the germline ends. The CDR3 is 13 amino acids. Written as DNA, the CDR3 is TGTGCCAGCAGTTTAGCGCTGAAGAACGAGCAGTTCTTC. Its protein product is CASSLALKNEQFF.

The chain is built from TRBV28 and TRBJ1-2; D not certain. Trimming pared 6 bases from V and 5 bases from J, leaving 10 bases between. The CDR3 is 12 residues long. CDR1 is MDHEN, CDR2 SYDVKM, per germline. The CDR3 region is CASSDAPYGYTF. CDR3 sequence (DNA): TGTGCCAGCAGCGACGCCCCATATGGCTACACCTTC.

Turning to this clonotype: An end of the junction differs from the germline gene, which may be a read error. The CDR3 protein is CSVEDLDSRGEAQYF. The CDR3 DNA reads as TGCAGCGTTGAAGATCTAGATTCGAGGGGAGAGGCCCAGTACTTC. The gene calls are TRBV29-1 and TRBJ2-5, with D perhaps given as TRBD1 or TRBD2 (5 bases each). The CDR3 consists of 15 residues. The germline gives CDR1 SQVTM, CDR2 ANQGSEA.

In the case of this clonotype: A much larger clone is a single base away; this may be a read error. This sequence joins TRBV4-1 and TRBJ2-3, with a tentative D call TRBD2 (6 bases). V shed 1 base and J shed 0 bases, with 11 bases lying between them. This CDR3 region has 16 residues. Germline loops: CDR1 MGHRA, CDR2 YSYEKL. CDR3 nucleotides: TGCGCCAGCAGCCAAGGGCGGAGGGCTAGCACAGATACGCAGTATTTT. Residues: CASSQGRRASTDTQYF.